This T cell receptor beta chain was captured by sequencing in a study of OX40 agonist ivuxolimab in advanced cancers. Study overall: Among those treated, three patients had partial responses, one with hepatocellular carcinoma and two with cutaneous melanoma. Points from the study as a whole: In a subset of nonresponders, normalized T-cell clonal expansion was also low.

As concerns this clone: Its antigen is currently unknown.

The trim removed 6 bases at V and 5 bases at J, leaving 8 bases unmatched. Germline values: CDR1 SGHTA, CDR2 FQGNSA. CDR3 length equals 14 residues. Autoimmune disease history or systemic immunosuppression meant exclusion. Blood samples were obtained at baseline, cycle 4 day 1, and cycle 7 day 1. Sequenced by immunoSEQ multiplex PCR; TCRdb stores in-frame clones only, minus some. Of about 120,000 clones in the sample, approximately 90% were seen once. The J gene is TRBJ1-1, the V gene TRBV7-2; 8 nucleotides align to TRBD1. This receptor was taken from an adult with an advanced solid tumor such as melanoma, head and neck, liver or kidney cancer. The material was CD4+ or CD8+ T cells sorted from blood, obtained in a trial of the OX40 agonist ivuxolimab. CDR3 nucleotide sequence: TGTGCCAGCAGTTTCCAGGGGGCGGGTACTGAAGCTTTCTTT. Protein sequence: CASSFQGAGTEAFF.